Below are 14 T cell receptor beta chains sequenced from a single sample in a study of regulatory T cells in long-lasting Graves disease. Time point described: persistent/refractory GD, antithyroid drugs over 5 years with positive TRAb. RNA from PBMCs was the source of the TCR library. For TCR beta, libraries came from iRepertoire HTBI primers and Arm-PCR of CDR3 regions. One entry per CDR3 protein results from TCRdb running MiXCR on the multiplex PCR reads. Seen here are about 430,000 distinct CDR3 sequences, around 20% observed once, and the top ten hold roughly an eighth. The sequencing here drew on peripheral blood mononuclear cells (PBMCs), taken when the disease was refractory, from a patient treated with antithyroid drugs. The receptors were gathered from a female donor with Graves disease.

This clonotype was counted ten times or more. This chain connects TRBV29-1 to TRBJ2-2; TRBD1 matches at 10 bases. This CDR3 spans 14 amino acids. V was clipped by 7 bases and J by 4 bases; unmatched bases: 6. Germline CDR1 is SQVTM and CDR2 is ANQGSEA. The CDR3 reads CSAGTGASTGELFF. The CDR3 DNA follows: TGCAGCGCCGGGACAGGGGCGAGCACCGGGGAGCTGTTTTTT.

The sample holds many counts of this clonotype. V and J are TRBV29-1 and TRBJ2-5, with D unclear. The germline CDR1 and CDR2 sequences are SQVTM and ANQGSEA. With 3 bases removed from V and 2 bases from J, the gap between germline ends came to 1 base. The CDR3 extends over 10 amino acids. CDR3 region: CSVDQETQYF. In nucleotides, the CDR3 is TGCAGCGTTGATCAAGAGACCCAGTACTTC.

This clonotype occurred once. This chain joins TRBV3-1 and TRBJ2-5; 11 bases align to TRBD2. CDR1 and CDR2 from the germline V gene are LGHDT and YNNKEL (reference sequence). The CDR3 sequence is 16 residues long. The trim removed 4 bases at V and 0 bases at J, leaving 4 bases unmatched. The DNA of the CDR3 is TGTGCCAGCAGCCCACGACTAGCGGGATACCAAGAGACCCAGTACTTC. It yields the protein CASSPRLAGYQETQYF.

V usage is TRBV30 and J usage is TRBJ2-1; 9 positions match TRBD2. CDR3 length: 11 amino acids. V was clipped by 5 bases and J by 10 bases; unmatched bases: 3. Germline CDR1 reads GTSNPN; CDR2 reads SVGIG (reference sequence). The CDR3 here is CAWGTSREQFF. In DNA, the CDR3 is TGTGCCTGGGGGACTAGCCGGGAGCAGTTCTTC.

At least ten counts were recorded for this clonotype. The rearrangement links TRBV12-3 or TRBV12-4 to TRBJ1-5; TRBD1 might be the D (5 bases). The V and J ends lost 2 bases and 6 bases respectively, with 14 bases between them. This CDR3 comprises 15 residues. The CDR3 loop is CASSLSGALGQPQHF. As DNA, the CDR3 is TGTGCCAGCAGTTTATCCGGGGCCCTCGGTCAGCCCCAGCATTTT.

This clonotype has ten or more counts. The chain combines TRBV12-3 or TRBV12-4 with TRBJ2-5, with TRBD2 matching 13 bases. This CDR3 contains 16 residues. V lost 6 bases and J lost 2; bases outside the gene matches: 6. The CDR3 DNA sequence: TGTGCCAGCAGACCTGGACTAGCGGGAGCTCAAGAGACCCAGTACTTC. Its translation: CASRPGLAGAQETQYF.

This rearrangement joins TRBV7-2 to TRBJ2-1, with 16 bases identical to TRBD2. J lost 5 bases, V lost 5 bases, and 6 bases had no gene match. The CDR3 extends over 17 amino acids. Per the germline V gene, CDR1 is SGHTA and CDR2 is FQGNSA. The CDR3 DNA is TGTGCCAGCAGCCACGGGACTAGCGGGAGGGCCCACAATGAGCAGTTCTTC. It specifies CASSHGTSGRAHNEQFF.

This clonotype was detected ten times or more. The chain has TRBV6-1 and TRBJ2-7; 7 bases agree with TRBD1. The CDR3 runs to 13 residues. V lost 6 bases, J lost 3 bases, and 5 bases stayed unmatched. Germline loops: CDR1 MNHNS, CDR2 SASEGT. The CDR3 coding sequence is TGTGCCAGCAGAGGGACAGTCAACTACGAGCAGTACTTC. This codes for CASRGTVNYEQYF.

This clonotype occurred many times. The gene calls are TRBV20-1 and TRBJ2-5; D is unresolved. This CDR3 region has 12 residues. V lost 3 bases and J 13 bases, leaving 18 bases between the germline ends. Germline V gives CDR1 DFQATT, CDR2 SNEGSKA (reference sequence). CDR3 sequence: CSASGPNPWLYF. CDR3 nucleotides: TGCAGTGCTAGTGGACCTAACCCCTGGCTGTACTTC.

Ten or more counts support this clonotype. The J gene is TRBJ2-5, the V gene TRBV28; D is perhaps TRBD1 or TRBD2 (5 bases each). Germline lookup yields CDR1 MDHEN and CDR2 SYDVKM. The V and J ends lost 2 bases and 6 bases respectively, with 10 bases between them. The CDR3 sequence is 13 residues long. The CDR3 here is CASSLTGLKTQYF. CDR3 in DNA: TGTGCCAGCAGTTTAACGGGGCTGAAGACCCAGTACTTC. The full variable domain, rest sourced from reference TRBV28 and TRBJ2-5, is DVKVTQSSRYLVKRTGEKVFLECVQDMDHENMFWYRQDPGLGLRLIYFSYDVKMKEKGDIPEGYSVSREKKERFSLILESASTNQTSMYLCASSLTGLKTQYFGPGTRLLVL.

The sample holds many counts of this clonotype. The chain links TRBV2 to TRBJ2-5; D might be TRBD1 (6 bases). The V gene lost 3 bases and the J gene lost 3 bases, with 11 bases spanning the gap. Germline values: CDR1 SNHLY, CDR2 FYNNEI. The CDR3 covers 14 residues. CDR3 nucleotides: TGTGCCAGCAGTGACAGGGGCTGGGAAGAGACCCAGTACTTC. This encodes CASSDRGWEETQYF.

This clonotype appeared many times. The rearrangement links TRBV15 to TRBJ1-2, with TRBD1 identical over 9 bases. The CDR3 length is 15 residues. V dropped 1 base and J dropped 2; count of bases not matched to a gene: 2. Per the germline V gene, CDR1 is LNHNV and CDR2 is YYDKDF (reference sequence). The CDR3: CATSRGGQGNYGYTF. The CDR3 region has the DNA TGTGCCACCAGCAGAGGGGGACAGGGAAACTATGGCTACACCTTC.

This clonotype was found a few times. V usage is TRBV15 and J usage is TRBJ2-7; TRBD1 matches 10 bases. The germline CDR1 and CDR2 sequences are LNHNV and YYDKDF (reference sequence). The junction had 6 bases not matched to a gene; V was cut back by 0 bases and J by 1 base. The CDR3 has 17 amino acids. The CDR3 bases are TGTGCCACCAGCAGAGAGACAGGGGGCGTTAGTTCCTACGAGCAGTACTTC. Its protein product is CATSRETGGVSSYEQYF. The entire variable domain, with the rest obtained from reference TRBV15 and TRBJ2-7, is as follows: DAMVIQNPRYQVTQFGKPVTLSCSQTLNHNVMYWYQQKSSQAPKLLFHYYDKDFNNEADTPDNFQSRRPNTSFCFLDIRSPGLGDTAMYLCATSRETGGVSSYEQYFGPGTRLTVT.

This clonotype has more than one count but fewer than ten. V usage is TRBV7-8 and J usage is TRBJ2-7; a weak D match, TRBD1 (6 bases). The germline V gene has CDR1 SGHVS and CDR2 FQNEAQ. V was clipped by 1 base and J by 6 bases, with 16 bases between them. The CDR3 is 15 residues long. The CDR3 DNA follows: TGTGCCAGCAGCTTAGGCGACAGGACCTGGGGCGAGCAGTACTTC. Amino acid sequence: CASSLGDRTWGEQYF.